Presented here are 31 T cell receptor beta chains from one specimen sequenced in a study of T cell responses to AZD1222 COVID-19 vaccine. Here immunoSEQ multiplex PCR was the method, and the copy in TCRdb shows in-frame clones only, minus some. The profile covers 150,000 to 200,000 clones, with 70% to 90% appearing a single time and over 6% taken by the ten largest. The specimen was peripheral blood, collected on day 0 of AZD1222 vaccination. The receptors derive from an adult in good health.

The chain employs TRBV5-6 and TRBJ2-5; D assignment may be TRBD1 or TRBD2 (5 bases each). The CDR3 sequence is 16 residues long. V lost 3 bases, J lost 0 bases, and 15 bases lay in between. Germline loops: CDR1 SGHDT, CDR2 YYEEEE. CDR3 nucleotide sequence: TGTGCCAGCAGCTCTCTCGGGACCCTCGACCAAGAGACCCAGTACTTC. This sequence encodes CASSSLGTLDQETQYF.

The rearrangement uses TRBV18 and TRBJ2-7, with 10 bases identical to TRBD1. This CDR3 is 13 amino acids long. V trimming: 6 bases; J trimming: 6 bases; junction bases outside the gene matches: 5. Per germline, CDR1 KGHSH and CDR2 LQKENI. CDR3 DNA sequence: TGTGCCAGCTCGGGAGACAGGGGGCTCGAGCAGTACTTC. Its protein is CASSGDRGLEQYF.

The chain combines TRBV5-4 with TRBJ2-7; possibly TRBD2 for D (5 bases). CDR1 SGHNT and CDR2 YYREEE come from the germline V gene (reference sequence). The CDR3 contains 12 residues. The V end was cut by 5 bases, the J end by 1 base, with 7 bases between. CDR3 loop: CASSGGSYEQYF. The CDR3, as DNA: TGTGCCAGCAGTGGAGGATCCTACGAGCAGTACTTC.

The chain links TRBV29-1 to TRBJ1-1; D may be TRBD1 (6 bases). The CDR3 extends over 17 amino acids. Per germline, CDR1 SQVTM and CDR2 ANQGSEA. V lost 0 bases, J lost 0 bases, and 17 bases lay in between. The CDR3 region has the DNA TGCAGCGTTGAAGAGGGGGGCCTTGACGGGATGAACACTGAAGCTTTCTTT. Protein sequence: CSVEEGGLDGMNTEAFF.

This chain uses TRBV2 with TRBJ1-1; TRBD1 might be the D (6 bases). With 7 bases removed from V and 1 base from J, the gap between germline ends came to 13 bases. The germline gives CDR1 SNHLY, CDR2 FYNNEI. This CDR3 contains 14 residues. CDR3 nucleotides: TGTGCCAGCAATACAGGGAAAGAGAACACTGAAGCTTTCTTT. This gives the protein CASNTGKENTEAFF.

The chain recombines TRBV12-5 with TRBJ2-5; D unclear. Germline lookup yields CDR1 LGHNT and CDR2 FRNRAP. CDR3 length equals 12 residues. V was trimmed by 7 bases and J by 6 bases, leaving 12 bases between them. The CDR3 protein is CASAKVLQTQYF. CDR3 nucleotide sequence: TGTGCTAGTGCCAAGGTCCTACAGACCCAGTACTTC.

The chain combines TRBV6-5 with TRBJ2-7; 7 bases map to TRBD1. V trimming: 6 bases; J trimming: 6 bases; junction bases outside the gene matches: 11. Germline assignment: CDR1 MNHEY and CDR2 SVGAGI. This CDR3 has 14 amino acids. The CDR3 is CASRITGDPSEQYF. DNA of the CDR3: TGTGCCAGCAGGATCACAGGGGACCCCTCCGAGCAGTACTTC.

The V call is TRBV5-4, the J call TRBJ1-4; D gene uncertain. Germline assignment: CDR1 SGHNT and CDR2 YYREEE (reference sequence). This CDR3 region has 13 residues. V dropped 0 bases and J dropped 4 bases, with 4 bases sitting between them. The CDR3 spells CASSLEDNEKLFF. The CDR3 DNA reads TGTGCCAGCAGCTTGGAGGATAATGAAAAACTGTTTTTT.

The rearrangement links TRBV6-5 to TRBJ1-5, with D possibly TRBD1 on 6 matching bases. Germline CDR1 reads MNHEY; CDR2 reads SVGAGI. Trimming cost V 7 bases and J 5 bases, with 12 bases left between them. The CDR3 contains 13 residues. DNA of the CDR3: TGTGCCAGCATGGGGGCAGGGGATCAGCCCCAGCATTTT. Amino acids: CASMGAGDQPQHF.

The chain has TRBV7-6 and TRBJ1-5, with a tentative D call TRBD1 (5 bases). Germline V lookup: CDR1 SGHVS, CDR2 FNYEAQ. V dropped 6 bases and J dropped 3 bases, with 15 bases sitting between them. This CDR3 has 15 amino acids. The CDR3 spells CASSRGPGANQPQHF. CDR3 coding DNA: TGTGCCAGCAGTCGGGGACCCGGAGCCAATCAGCCCCAGCATTTT.

The V call is TRBV19, the J call TRBJ1-4; D is uncertain. V lost 7 bases and J lost 3, with 12 bases in between. Germline V gene sequence: CDR1 LNHDA, CDR2 SQIVND (reference sequence). CDR3 length equals 14 residues. The CDR3 loop is CASTHGQANEKLFF. DNA for the CDR3: TGTGCCAGTACCCATGGCCAGGCTAATGAAAAACTGTTTTTT.

The V and J genes are TRBV5-8 and TRBJ2-7, with D perhaps matching TRBD1 (6 bases). Germline V CDR1 and CDR2: SGHTS, YDEGEE. This CDR3 comprises 14 residues. V was pared by 1 base and J by 5 bases, with 13 bases between. The CDR3 nucleotides are TGTGCCAGCAGCTTGCAACAGGGTGGCCACGAGCAGTACTTC. Translating it yields CASSLQQGGHEQYF.

V usage is TRBV19 and J usage is TRBJ1-2, with D hard to call. V lost 4 bases and J 0 bases, leaving 12 bases between the germline ends. The CDR3 is made up of 15 amino acids. The germline V gene has CDR1 LNHDA and CDR2 SQIVND (reference sequence). The chain's CDR3 is CASSTSWSPNYGYTF. CDR3 bases: TGTGCCAGTAGTACGTCTTGGTCCCCTAACTATGGCTACACCTTC.

The genes are TRBV5-1 and TRBJ1-6; D is ambiguous. Germline CDR1 reads SGHRS; CDR2 reads YFSETQ. The CDR3 contains 18 residues. Trimming took off 0 bases at V and 0 bases at J, with 13 bases between the two ends. The CDR3 nucleotides read TGCGCCAGCAGCTTGGTGGGGAGGACGAGCTCCTATAATTCACCCCTCCACTTT. Its translation is CASSLVGRTSSYNSPLHF.

CDR3 loop: CASKVAGQWNSPLHF. The CDR3 coding sequence is TGTGCCAGCAAAGTGGCGGGACAGTGGAATTCACCCCTCCACTTT. The chain employs TRBV5-4 and TRBJ1-6; 7 positions agree with TRBD1. Germline V gene lookup returns CDR1 SGHNT and CDR2 YYREEE (reference sequence). After removal of 6 bases from V and 7 bases from J, the junction contained 10 bases not matched to a gene. The CDR3 is 15 amino acids.

The gene calls are TRBV23-1 and TRBJ1-2; 7 nucleotides align to TRBD1. TRBV23-1 is labeled an ORF, and its function is uncertain. Trimming cost V 3 bases and J 5 bases; bases outside gene matches: 6. The CDR3 is made up of 14 amino acids. Written as DNA, the CDR3 is TGCGCCAGCAGTCACCCTGACAGGGATTATGGCTACACCTTC. Translated, it gives CASSHPDRDYGYTF.

The CDR3 coding sequence is TGTGCCATCAGTGACCCGCCAGGGGGATACACTGAAGCTTTCTTT. Translating it yields CAISDPPGGYTEAFF. The V and J genes are TRBV10-3 and TRBJ1-1; 7 positions agree with TRBD1. The length of the CDR3 is 15 residues. J gave up 3 bases and V 3 bases, and 7 bases lay outside the gene matches. Germline values: CDR1 ENHRY, CDR2 SYGVKD.

This clone was detected once. In DNA form, the CDR3 reads TGTGCCAGTAGTCCCAGCCCAGGGGGGACCGGGGAGCTGTTTTTT. It encodes CASSPSPGGTGELFF. J is TRBJ2-2 and V is TRBV19, with a possible D match to TRBD1 (7 bases). Trimming cost V 5 bases and J 5 bases, with 15 bases left between them. CDR3 size: 15 residues. Per the germline V gene, CDR1 is LNHDA and CDR2 is SQIVND (reference sequence).

CDR3 nucleotides: TGTGCCAGTCTTAGATCGCTTAGGGGTACTGAAGCTTTCTTT. It translates to CASLRSLRGTEAFF. V is TRBV19 and J is TRBJ1-1; D may be TRBD1 (5 bases). Germline V lookup: CDR1 LNHDA, CDR2 SQIVND (reference sequence). CDR3 size: 14 residues. Trimming took 8 bases from V and 5 from J, leaving 18 bases between them.

This sequence joins TRBV7-2 and TRBJ1-2, with 8 bases matching TRBD1. This CDR3 region has 14 residues. CDR1 SGHTA and CDR2 FQGNSA come from the germline V gene. After removal of 1 base from V and 8 bases from J, the junction contained 6 bases not matched to a gene. CDR3: CASSLGGQEGGYTF. For the CDR3, the DNA is TGTGCCAGCAGCTTAGGGGGACAGGAAGGAGGCTACACCTTC.

This rearrangement joins TRBV7-6 to TRBJ1-6; TRBD1 matches at 9 bases. Germline CDR1 reads SGHVS; CDR2 reads FNYEAQ. V shed 5 bases, J shed 14 bases, and the junction held 10 bases outside the gene matches. This CDR3 has 14 amino acids. CDR3 sequence: CASSRGQGQRSLHF. CDR3 DNA: TGTGCCAGCAGCAGGGGACAGGGCCAGAGATCCCTCCACTTT.

This chain connects TRBV18 to TRBJ2-7; TRBD1 might be the D (6 bases). Germline V gives CDR1 KGHSH, CDR2 LQKENI. This CDR3 has 12 amino acids. The V and J ends lost 5 bases and 4 bases respectively, with 9 bases between them. The CDR3 DNA sequence: TGTGCCAGCTCATCCGGACAGTACGAGCAGTACTTC. This translates into CASSSGQYEQYF. The whole variable domain, remainder taken from reference TRBV18 and TRBJ2-7, is NAGVMQNPRHLVRRRGQEARLRCSPMKGHSHVYWYRQLPEEGLKFMVYLQKENIIDESGMPKERFSAEFPKEGPSILRIQQVVRGDSAAYFCASSSGQYEQYFGPGTRLTVT.

This chain links TRBV5-1 with TRBJ1-4, with D tentatively TRBD1 (6 bases). This CDR3 comprises 15 residues. The germline V gene has CDR1 SGHRS and CDR2 YFSETQ. The V gene lost 4 bases and the J gene lost 2 bases, with 12 bases spanning the gap. The CDR3 protein is CASSRDGQTNEKLFF. The CDR3 coding sequence is TGCGCCAGCAGCCGGGACGGACAGACTAATGAAAAACTGTTTTTT.

About this clone itself: Relative to the germline gene, one junction end is altered; a read error may explain this. The V gene is TRBV29-1, the J gene TRBJ1-1; D gene uncertain. The CDR3 sequence is 11 residues long. CDR1 and CDR2 (germline): SQVTM, ANQGSEA. The CDR3 spells CSVEELRAESF. The CDR3 DNA reads TGCAGCGTTGAAGAACTGCGGGCAGAGAGCTTT.

The gene calls are TRBV3-1 (or the pseudogene TRBV3-2) and TRBJ2-3; maybe TRBD2 (7 bases). V lost 0 bases and J 2 bases, leaving 18 bases between the germline ends. Germline values: CDR1 LGHDT, CDR2 YNNKEL (reference sequence). The CDR3 loop spans 18 amino acids. Here the CDR3 reads CASSQEVQGAGYTDTQYF. DNA of the CDR3: TGTGCCAGCAGCCAAGAGGTACAGGGAGCGGGGTACACAGATACGCAGTATTTT.

The chain recombines TRBV14 with TRBJ1-3, with D possibly being TRBD1 (6 bases). V was trimmed by 1 base and J by 0 bases, leaving 13 bases between them. The CDR3 is 17 residues long. Germline CDR1 SGHDN, CDR2 FVKESK. CDR3 sequence reads: CASSQGFTRGSGNTIYF. DNA for the CDR3: TGTGCCAGCAGCCAAGGTTTCACCAGGGGCTCTGGAAACACCATATATTTT.

The chain employs TRBV19 and TRBJ1-5; 10 bases match TRBD1. This CDR3 contains 15 residues. Trimming removed 7 bases from V and 5 bases from J; junction bases left unmatched: 8. CDR1 LNHDA and CDR2 SQIVND come from the germline V gene (reference sequence). CDR3 DNA: TGTGCCAGTATCCCGGGACAGGGGTTTTATCAGCCCCAGCATTTT. It translates to CASIPGQGFYQPQHF.

The chain links TRBV6-6 to TRBJ1-1, with a tentative D call TRBD1 (6 bases). V shed 6 bases and J shed 6 bases, with 14 bases lying between them. The CDR3 totals 13 residues. The germline CDR1 and CDR2 sequences are MNHNY and SVGAGI (reference sequence). CDR3 sequence reads: CASSDWTASEAFF. Here the CDR3 DNA reads TGTGCCAGCAGCGATTGGACAGCCTCTGAAGCTTTCTTT.

The genes are TRBV29-1 and TRBJ1-1, with D possibly TRBD1 on 5 matching bases. Trimming took off 7 bases at V and 4 bases at J, with 7 bases between the two ends. The CDR3 has 10 amino acids. Germline CDR1 reads SQVTM; CDR2 reads ANQGSEA. CDR3 loop: CSGTGTEAFF. DNA for the CDR3: TGCAGCGGAACAGGCACTGAAGCTTTCTTT.

The genes are TRBV21-1 and TRBJ2-3; the D call in the table, TRBD2, was not verified against the DNA. TRBV21-1 has pseudogene status. The CDR3 consists of 18 residues. The CDR3 bases are TGTGCCCGATTAGGGATGACTAGCGGGGGGGGTGGCACAGATACGCAGTATTTT. Translated, it gives CARLGMTSGGGGTDTQYF.

The chain recombines TRBV7-8 with TRBJ2-1; 7 positions match TRBD2. Germline V gives CDR1 SGHVS, CDR2 FQNEAQ. With 3 bases clipped from V and 9 bases from J, the junction kept 2 bases outside the gene matches. There are 12 residues in the CDR3. The CDR3 DNA is TGTGCCAGCAGCTTGGAGCGGGGTGAGCAGTTCTTC. Translation gives CASSLERGEQFF.